This T cell receptor (beta chain) stems from a study of blood T cells in healthy people across ages. CDR3 length equals 12 residues. From germline, CDR1 is KGHSH and CDR2 LQKENI. V lost 6 bases to trimming and J lost 5 bases; unmatched junction nucleotides: 1. With a J-beta primer mix and a sample-barcoded 5' primer, a second PCR ran 7 to 11 cycles. TCRdb itself ran the 5' RACE reads through MiXCR, one entry per CDR3 protein. In the table there are about 780,000 distinct CDR3 sequences, around 25% of which are singletons. Another study also made use of these data, one on T cells of mothers and their children.

Sample: blood. The gene calls are TRBV18 and TRBJ2-1; 7 nucleotides align to TRBD1. This sequence originates from a boy aged 10-17 years in good health. The CDR3 region has the DNA TGTGCCAGCTCCGACAGGGACAATGAGCAGTTCTTC. Translating it yields CASSDRDNEQFF.